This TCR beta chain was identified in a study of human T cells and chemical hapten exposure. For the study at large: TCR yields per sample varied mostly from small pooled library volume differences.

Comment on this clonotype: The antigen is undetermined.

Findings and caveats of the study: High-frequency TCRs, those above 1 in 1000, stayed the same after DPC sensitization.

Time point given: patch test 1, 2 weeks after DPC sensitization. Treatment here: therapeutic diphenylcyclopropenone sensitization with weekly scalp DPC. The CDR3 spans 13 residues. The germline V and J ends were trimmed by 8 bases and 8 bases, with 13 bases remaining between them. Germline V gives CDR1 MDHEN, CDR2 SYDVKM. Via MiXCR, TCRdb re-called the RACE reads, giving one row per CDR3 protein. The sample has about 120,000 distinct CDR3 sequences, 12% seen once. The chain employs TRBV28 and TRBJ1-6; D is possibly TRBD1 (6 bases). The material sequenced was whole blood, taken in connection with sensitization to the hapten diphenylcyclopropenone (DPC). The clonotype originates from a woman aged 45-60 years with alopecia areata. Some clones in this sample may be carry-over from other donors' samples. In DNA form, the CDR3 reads TGTGCCAGCGGCAGGGGAAGCCATTCACCCCTCCACTTT. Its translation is CASGRGSHSPLHF.